This T cell receptor beta chain stems from a study of blood T cell repertoires in COVID-19. At the level of the study: Nucleic acid was either cDNA or gDNA, and it came from T cells, B-cell-depleted T cells, or PBMCs.

Authors' processing steps: Reference gene primer amplification yielded estimated nucleated cell counts. Profiling relied on immunoSEQ multiplex PCR, and the TCRdb table lists in-frame clones only, not all of them. V, J and clone size derive from that table, while D and trimming were established from the DNA sequence. Seen here are about 350,000 clones, 91% observed once, and the top ten hold under 3.5%. Germline V gene sequence: CDR1 SGHRS, CDR2 YFSETQ. Trimming shortened V by 4 bases and J by 4 bases, and 14 bases separated the two germline ends. The CDR3 sequence is 14 residues long. Sequenced: peripheral blood. The receptor's source is a woman younger than 35 who had recovered from COVID-19. This rearrangement joins TRBV5-1 to TRBJ1-1, with a possible D match to TRBD1 (6 bases). The CDR3 nucleotides read TGCGCCAGCAGCATCCAGGGGTATGGCACTGAAGCTTTCTTT. Residues: CASSIQGYGTEAFF.